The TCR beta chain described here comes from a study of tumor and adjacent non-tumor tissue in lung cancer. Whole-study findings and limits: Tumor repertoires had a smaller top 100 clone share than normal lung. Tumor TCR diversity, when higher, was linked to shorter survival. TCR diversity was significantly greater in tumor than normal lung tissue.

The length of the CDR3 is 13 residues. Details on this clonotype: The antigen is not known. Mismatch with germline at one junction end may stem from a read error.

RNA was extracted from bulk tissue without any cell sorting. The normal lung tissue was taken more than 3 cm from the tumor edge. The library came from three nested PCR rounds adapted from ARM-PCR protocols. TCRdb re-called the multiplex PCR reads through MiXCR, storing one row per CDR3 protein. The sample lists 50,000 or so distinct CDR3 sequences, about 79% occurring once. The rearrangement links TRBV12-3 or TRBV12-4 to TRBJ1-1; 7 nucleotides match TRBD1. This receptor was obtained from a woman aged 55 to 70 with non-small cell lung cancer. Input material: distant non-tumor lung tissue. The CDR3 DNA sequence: TGTGTCAGCAGCTGGGGACAGAACACTGAAGCTTTTTTT. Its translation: CVSSWGQNTEAFF.